The 27 T cell receptor beta chains below were found in one sample sequenced in a study of regulatory T cells in long-lasting Graves disease. Arm-PCR of CDR3 regions with iRepertoire HTBI primers generated TCR beta libraries. TCRdb reprocessed the multiplex PCR reads via MiXCR and lists one record per CDR3 protein. Here the sample spans approximately 460,000 distinct CDR3 sequences, less than 20% being singletons. The time point denotes: newly diagnosed GD, antithyroid drugs for less than 3 months. PBMCs were the source of the RNA used for TCR sequencing. These data were likewise used in another study, on T cells in Graves' hyperthyroidism and ophthalmopathy.

This specimen consisted of peripheral blood mononuclear cells (PBMCs), obtained at new diagnosis, from a patient treated with antithyroid drugs. These receptors originate from a woman in her 30s with Graves disease.

The CDR3 reads CASSPPGVGYTF. The DNA of the CDR3 is TGTGCCAGCAGCCCCCCAGGTGTGGGCTACACCTTC. The chain has TRBV7-9 and TRBJ1-2, with D uncertain. V was shortened by 5 bases and J by 8 bases, with 12 bases between the two germline ends. The CDR3 is 12 amino acids. Germline values: CDR1 SEHNR, CDR2 FQNEAQ (reference sequence).

In its sample, this clonotype was seen many times. The CDR3 nucleotides are TGTGCCATCAGCTCCACCGGGACAGGGTCTGGAAATGAGCAGTTCTTC. Amino acid sequence: CAISSTGTGSGNEQFF. J is TRBJ2-1 and V is TRBV10-3; 9 nucleotides line up with TRBD1. V shed 6 bases and J 7 bases; nucleotides not matched to a gene: 13. There are 16 residues in the CDR3. The V gene's germline CDR1 is ENHRY and CDR2 SYGVKD.

About this clonotype: This likely stems from a read error, as it lies one base from a far larger clone. V and J are TRBV11-2 and TRBJ2-7, with a weak D call TRBD1 (6 bases). Germline CDR1 and CDR2: SGHAT and FQNNGV. This CDR3 has 14 amino acids. V shed 5 bases and J shed 0 bases, with 11 bases lying between them. The CDR3 here is CASSGQWVSYEQYF. The CDR3 DNA reads TGTGCCAGCAGCGGACAGTGGGTCTCCTACGAGCAGTACTTC. The whole variable domain, remainder taken from reference TRBV11-2 and TRBJ2-7, is EAGVAQSPRYKIIEKRQSVAFWCNPISGHATLYWYQQILGQGPKLLIQFQNNGVVDDSQLPKDRFSAERLKGVDSTLKIQPAKLEDSAVYLCASSGQWVSYEQYFGPGTRLTVT.

This chain links TRBV20-1 with TRBJ2-1; D not certain. CDR1 and CDR2 from the germline V gene are DFQATT and SNEGSKA (reference sequence). V lost 6 bases and J lost 2, with 14 bases in between. The CDR3 has 14 amino acids. This chain's CDR3 is CSAPGEQAYNEQFF. CDR3 sequence (DNA): TGCAGTGCGCCTGGTGAGCAAGCCTACAATGAGCAGTTCTTC.

In regard to this clonotype: As the CDR3 is not closed by the conserved phenylalanine or tryptophan, this likely results from a read error. The chain joins TRBV27 to TRBJ2-1; TRBD2 agrees at 15 bases. Trimming at V came to 0 bases and at J to 2 bases, leaving 8 bases not matched to a gene. The germline V gene has CDR1 MNHEY and CDR2 SMNVEV (reference sequence). This CDR3 comprises 20 residues. CDR3 DNA sequence: TGTGCCAGCAGTTTATCGATGGGACTAGCGGGAGGCCGAGCCTACAATGAGCAGTTCTCC. Encoded protein: CASSLSMGLAGGRAYNEQFS.

The V and J genes are TRBV19 and TRBJ2-6; 8 bases align to TRBD1. This CDR3 has 18 residues. V lost 5 bases to trimming and J lost 0 bases; unmatched junction nucleotides: 9. Germline assignment: CDR1 LNHDA and CDR2 SQIVND (reference sequence). In DNA form, the CDR3 reads TGTGCCAGTAGTCCCCCGGACAGGGTTTACTCTGGGGCCAACGTCCTGACTTTC. Its protein product is CASSPPDRVYSGANVLTF.

This clonotype has at least ten counts. The chain uses TRBV6-2 or TRBV6-3 and TRBJ2-1, with D perhaps matching TRBD1 (5 bases). V was clipped by 2 bases and J by 0 bases, with 11 bases between them. This CDR3 comprises 16 residues. Germline V CDR1 and CDR2: MNHEY, SVGEGT. CDR3 sequence reads: CASSYGAMSSYNEQFF. DNA of the CDR3: TGTGCCAGCAGTTACGGGGCCATGAGCTCCTACAATGAGCAGTTCTTC.

This clonotype came up many times. The chain joins TRBV7-9 to TRBJ2-7, with D perhaps TRBD1 (5 bases). With 5 bases removed from V and 0 bases from J, the gap between germline ends came to 11 bases. Germline CDR1 reads SEHNR; CDR2 reads FQNEAQ (reference sequence). The CDR3 spans 14 residues. The CDR3 loop reads CASSQQVLSYEQYF. For the CDR3, the DNA is TGTGCCAGCAGCCAACAGGTTCTCTCCTACGAGCAGTACTTC.

This CDR3 reads CASSGGQGLSGANVLTF. The CDR3 DNA reads as TGTGCCAGCAGCGGGGGACAGGGCCTCTCTGGGGCCAACGTCCTGACTTTC. The V and J genes are TRBV9 and TRBJ2-6; 9 bases agree with TRBD1. J gave up 0 bases and V 3 bases, and 4 bases lay outside the gene matches. Looked up from germline, CDR1 is SGDLS and CDR2 is YYNGEE. CDR3 length equals 17 residues.

At least ten counts were recorded for this clonotype. The chain uses TRBV18 and TRBJ2-7; D is unclear. V was trimmed by 1 base and J by 2 bases, leaving 9 bases between them. The CDR3 runs to 14 residues. Germline-derived CDR1 and CDR2 are KGHSH and LQKENI. The CDR3 DNA sequence: TGTGCCAGCTCACCACTGGACCGGACCTACGAGCAGTACTTC. Amino acid sequence: CASSPLDRTYEQYF.

The sample holds many counts of this clonotype. The J gene is TRBJ2-3, the V gene TRBV2, with TRBD1 matching over 8 bases. This CDR3 spans 11 amino acids. With V trimmed by 3 bases and J by 14 bases, 4 bases remained unmatched. Germline CDR1 is SNHLY and CDR2 is FYNNEI. The CDR3 loop is CASSETGVPYF. The CDR3 DNA sequence: TGTGCCAGCAGTGAGACAGGGGTTCCGTATTTT.

This clonotype was counted ten times or more. The chain combines TRBV20-1 with TRBJ2-1; 14 nucleotides match TRBD2. The CDR3 consists of 15 residues. V lost 5 bases, J lost 4 bases, and 4 bases stayed unmatched. Per the germline V gene, CDR1 is DFQATT and CDR2 is SNEGSKA (reference sequence). CDR3 sequence reads: CSAGGLAGVYNEQFF. CDR3 nucleotides: TGCAGTGCTGGGGGACTAGCGGGAGTGTACAATGAGCAGTTCTTC.

This clonotype was seen many times. The chain has TRBV6-1 and TRBJ2-1; D ambiguous. The CDR3 covers 14 residues. The V gene's germline CDR1 is MNHNS and CDR2 SASEGT. V was cut by 6 bases and J by 5 bases, with 14 bases left in between. In DNA, the CDR3 is TGTGCCAGCAGCTCAGTGAGTGTACACAATGAGCAGTTCTTC. It yields the protein CASSSVSVHNEQFF.

This clonotype has ten or more counts. This chain joins TRBV12-3 or TRBV12-4 and TRBJ2-3; 15 bases are shared with TRBD2. Unmatched junction bases numbered 6, after V lost 5 bases and J lost 3 bases. This CDR3 is 17 amino acids long. The CDR3 sequence is CASSQAGLAGGTDTQYF. The CDR3 bases are TGTGCCAGCAGTCAAGCGGGACTAGCGGGAGGAACAGATACGCAGTATTTT.

The chain is built from TRBV5-1 and TRBJ2-1; 7 bases match TRBD1. Germline V lookup: CDR1 SGHRS, CDR2 YFSETQ. The CDR3 length is 13 residues. V dropped 3 bases and J dropped 9; count of bases not matched to a gene: 6. The CDR3 spells CASSSGRTGEQFF. As DNA, the CDR3 is TGCGCCAGCAGCTCAGGTCGGACAGGTGAGCAGTTCTTC.

This clonotype was seen repeatedly, ten times or more. A read error may produce the germline difference seen at one junction end. V gene TRBV27 combines with J gene TRBJ2-1, with D tentatively TRBD2 (5 bases). This CDR3 contains 13 residues. CDR1 is MNHEY, CDR2 SMNVEV, per germline (reference sequence). The CDR3 DNA reads as TGTGCCAGCAGTTTAGTACGAAATGGGGAGCGGTTCTTC. This sequence encodes CASSLVRNGERFF.

This clonotype was recorded at least ten times. The chain couples TRBV6-1 to TRBJ2-5; TRBD2 aligns across 8 bases. The CDR3 extends over 15 amino acids. Germline V CDR1 and CDR2: MNHNS, SASEGT. Unmatched junction bases numbered 7, after V lost 6 bases and J lost 1 base. CDR3 sequence: CASREREIVQETQYF. The CDR3 DNA is TGTGCCAGCAGGGAGCGGGAGATAGTCCAAGAGACCCAGTACTTC.

The chain links TRBV30 to TRBJ2-7, with D possibly TRBD2 on 5 matching bases. Germline V CDR1 and CDR2: GTSNPN, SVGIG (reference sequence). The V gene lost 3 bases and the J gene lost 1 base, with 10 bases spanning the gap. This CDR3 contains 13 residues. The CDR3 DNA sequence: TGTGCCTGGAGCGGAGCGGCGTCCTACGAGCAGTACTTC. Its protein is CAWSGAASYEQYF.

In this sample, this clonotype turned up many times. The J gene is TRBJ1-5, the V gene TRBV12-3 or TRBV12-4; D ambiguous. The V gene lost 3 bases and the J gene lost 3 bases, with 6 bases spanning the gap. The CDR3 has 13 amino acids. The CDR3 nucleotides read TGTGCCAGCAGTTTCAACAACAATCAGCCCCAGCATTTT. Translated, it gives CASSFNNNQPQHF.

This clonotype has only a few counts. The J gene is TRBJ1-4, the V gene TRBV6-5; unclear D gene. CDR3 length: 18 residues. Germline loops: CDR1 MNHEY, CDR2 SVGAGI. V was clipped by 0 bases and J by 1 base, with 15 bases between them. The CDR3 here is CASSYSAGPRLTNEKLFF. The CDR3 DNA reads TGTGCCAGCAGTTACTCCGCCGGGCCAAGATTAACTAATGAAAAACTGTTTTTT.

This clonotype has at least ten counts. CDR3 DNA sequence: TGTGCCACCAGCCGCCACGGTCAGGGAGGATTACGCGAGCAGTACTTC. Translation: CATSRHGQGGLREQYF. The V and J genes are TRBV15 and TRBJ2-7, with D possibly being TRBD2 (6 bases). Trimming took 5 bases from V and 6 from J, leaving 23 bases between them. From germline, CDR1 is LNHNV and CDR2 YYDKDF (reference sequence). The CDR3 extends over 16 amino acids.

This chain connects TRBV7-9 to TRBJ1-1; tentative D call: TRBD1 (6 bases). Germline lookup yields CDR1 SEHNR and CDR2 FQNEAQ (reference sequence). The CDR3 is made up of 14 amino acids. Trimming removed 0 bases from V and 11 bases from J, with 16 bases in between. In nucleotides, the CDR3 is TGTGCCAGCAGCTTAGCGGACAGTGAGGACGTGGCTTTCTTT. Protein sequence: CASSLADSEDVAFF.

The DNA of the CDR3 is TGCAGCGTTACTAGCGGGCGTCAACGGGGGCTCGGCACCGGGGAGCTGTTTTTT. Translation: CSVTSGRQRGLGTGELFF. The rearrangement joins TRBV29-1 to TRBJ2-2; 9 bases fit TRBD2. The CDR3 runs 18 residues. After removal of 5 bases from V and 4 bases from J, the junction contained 17 bases not matched to a gene. Germline CDR1 and CDR2: SQVTM and ANQGSEA.

About this clonotype: A single base separates this from a much larger clone, so it may be a read error. V and J are TRBV11-2 and TRBJ2-1; D not certain. Between the trimmed V and J ends, which lost 5 bases and 0 bases, there was a span of 20 bases. The CDR3 consists of 18 residues. Germline loops: CDR1 SGHAT, CDR2 FQNNGV. The CDR3 is CASSVRIWTPSSYNEQFF. The CDR3 DNA reads as TGTGCCAGCAGCGTTCGTATTTGGACGCCCAGCTCCTACAATGAGCAGTTCTTC.

In its sample, this clonotype was seen many times. The chain joins TRBV28 to TRBJ2-1; D is ambiguous. V lost 3 bases and J 10 bases, leaving 4 bases between the germline ends. The germline V gene encodes CDR1 MDHEN and CDR2 SYDVKM. The CDR3 runs to 10 residues. Here the CDR3 DNA reads TGTGCCAGCAGTTTGCGCGAGCAGTTCTTC. It specifies CASSLREQFF.

Notes on this clonotype: Just one base apart from a much larger clone, this may be a read error. This rearrangement joins TRBV7-9 to TRBJ1-2, with 8 bases aligning to TRBD1. Germline CDR1 is SEHNR and CDR2 is FQNEAQ (reference sequence). The CDR3 consists of 14 residues. V shed 5 bases, J shed 6 bases, and the junction held 8 bases outside the gene matches. For the CDR3, the DNA is TGTGCCAGCAGCGGGCCGGGACAGGTCCATGGCTACACCTTC. This sequence encodes CASSGPGQVHGYTF.

The table lists this clonotype with many counts. In nucleotides, the CDR3 is TGTGCCAGCAGTATCGACAGGGTTTACAATGAGCAGTTCTTC. Its protein is CASSIDRVYNEQFF. J is TRBJ2-1 and V is TRBV6-1; 7 bases are shared with TRBD1. Germline V gene sequence: CDR1 MNHNS, CDR2 SASEGT. With V trimmed by 5 bases and J by 4 bases, 5 bases remained unmatched. There are 14 residues in the CDR3.